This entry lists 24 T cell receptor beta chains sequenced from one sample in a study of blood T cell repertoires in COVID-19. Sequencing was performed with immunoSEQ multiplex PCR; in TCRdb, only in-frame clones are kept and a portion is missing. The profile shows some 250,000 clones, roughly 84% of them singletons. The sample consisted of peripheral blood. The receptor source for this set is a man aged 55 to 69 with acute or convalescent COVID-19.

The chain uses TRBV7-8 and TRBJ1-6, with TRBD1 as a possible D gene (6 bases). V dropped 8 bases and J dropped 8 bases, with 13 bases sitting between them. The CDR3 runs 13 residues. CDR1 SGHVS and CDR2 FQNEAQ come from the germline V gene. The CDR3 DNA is TGTGCCAGCGCCAGACAGGCCGATTCACCCCTCCACTTT. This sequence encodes CASARQADSPLHF.

CDR3: CASSLKGGDEQYF. The CDR3, as DNA: TGTGCCAGCAGTTTAAAGGGGGGGGACGAGCAGTACTTC. The genes are TRBV27 and TRBJ2-7, with D possibly TRBD2 on 7 matching bases. In germline, CDR1 is MNHEY, CDR2 SMNVEV (reference sequence). V was trimmed by 2 bases and J by 5 bases, leaving 10 bases between them. This CDR3 spans 13 amino acids.

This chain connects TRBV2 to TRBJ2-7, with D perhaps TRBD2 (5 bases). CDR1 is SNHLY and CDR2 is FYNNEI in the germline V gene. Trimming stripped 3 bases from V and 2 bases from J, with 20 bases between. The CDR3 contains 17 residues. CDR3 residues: CASSDGGLSGLTYEQYF. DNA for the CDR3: TGTGCCAGCAGTGACGGAGGACTCTCGGGCCTTACCTACGAGCAGTACTTC.

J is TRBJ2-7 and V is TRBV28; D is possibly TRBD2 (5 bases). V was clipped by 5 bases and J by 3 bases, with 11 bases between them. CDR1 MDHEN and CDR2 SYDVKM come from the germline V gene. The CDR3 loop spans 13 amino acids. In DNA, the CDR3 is TGTGCCAGCAGTCTTGCCGGGAACTACGAGCAGTACTTC. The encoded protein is CASSLAGNYEQYF.

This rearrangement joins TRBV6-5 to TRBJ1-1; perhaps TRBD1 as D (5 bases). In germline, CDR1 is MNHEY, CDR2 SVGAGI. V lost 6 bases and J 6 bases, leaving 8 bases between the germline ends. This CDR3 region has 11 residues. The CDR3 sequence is CASRSQAEAFF. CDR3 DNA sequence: TGTGCCAGCAGATCACAGGCTGAAGCTTTCTTT.

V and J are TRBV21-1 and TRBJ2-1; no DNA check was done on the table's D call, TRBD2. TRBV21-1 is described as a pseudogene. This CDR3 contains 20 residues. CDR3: CASSNARRLAGAPSYREQFF. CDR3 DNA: TGTGCCAGCAGCAACGCCCGAAGACTAGCGGGAGCGCCTTCTTACCGTGAGCAGTTCTTC.

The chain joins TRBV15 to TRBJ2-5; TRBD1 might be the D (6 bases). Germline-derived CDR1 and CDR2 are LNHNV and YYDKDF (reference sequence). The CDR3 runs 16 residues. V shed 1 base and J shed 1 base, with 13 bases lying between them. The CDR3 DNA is TGTGCCACCAGCAGAGGCCCGACAGGAGTCCAAGAGACCCAGTACTTC. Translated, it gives CATSRGPTGVQETQYF.

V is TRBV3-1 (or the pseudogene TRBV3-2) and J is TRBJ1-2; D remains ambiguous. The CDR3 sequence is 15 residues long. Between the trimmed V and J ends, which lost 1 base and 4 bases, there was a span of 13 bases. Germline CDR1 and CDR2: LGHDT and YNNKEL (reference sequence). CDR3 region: CASSQVARSGYGYTF. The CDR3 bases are TGTGCCAGCAGCCAAGTCGCCAGGTCTGGCTATGGCTACACCTTC.

CDR3 loop: CSVETSGRAVDNEQFF. DNA for the CDR3: TGCAGCGTTGAAACTAGCGGGAGGGCCGTCGACAATGAGCAGTTCTTC. The gene calls are TRBV29-1 and TRBJ2-1; TRBD2 matches 13 bases. The CDR3 sequence is 16 residues long. V shed 2 bases, J shed 5 bases, and the junction held 6 bases outside the gene matches. Germline lookup yields CDR1 SQVTM and CDR2 ANQGSEA.

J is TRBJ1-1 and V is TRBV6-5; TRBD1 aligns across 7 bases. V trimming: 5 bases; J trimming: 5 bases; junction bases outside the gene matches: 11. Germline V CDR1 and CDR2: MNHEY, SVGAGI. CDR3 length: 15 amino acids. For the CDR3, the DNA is TGTGCCAGCAGTCGAGAGACAGGGTCGAGGACTGAAGCTTTCTTT. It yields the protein CASSRETGSRTEAFF.

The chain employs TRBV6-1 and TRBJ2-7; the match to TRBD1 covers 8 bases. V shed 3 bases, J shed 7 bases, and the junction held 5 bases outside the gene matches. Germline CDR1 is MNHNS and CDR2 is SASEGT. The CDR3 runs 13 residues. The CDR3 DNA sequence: TGTGCCAGCAGTGATGTCTGGGACAGGGAGCAGTACTTC. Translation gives CASSDVWDREQYF.

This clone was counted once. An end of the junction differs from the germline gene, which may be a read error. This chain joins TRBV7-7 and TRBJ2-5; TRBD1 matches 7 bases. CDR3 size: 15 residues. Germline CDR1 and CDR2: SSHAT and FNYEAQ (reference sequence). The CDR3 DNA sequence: TGTGCTAGCAGCTTATTCCAGGGGGATCAAGAGACCCAGTACTTC. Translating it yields CASSLFQGDQETQYF.

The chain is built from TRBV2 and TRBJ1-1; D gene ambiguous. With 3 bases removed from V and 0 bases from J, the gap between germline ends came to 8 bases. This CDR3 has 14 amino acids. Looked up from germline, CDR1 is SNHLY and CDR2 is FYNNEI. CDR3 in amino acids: CASSEWSMNTEAFF. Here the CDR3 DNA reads TGTGCCAGCAGTGAGTGGAGCATGAACACTGAAGCTTTCTTT.

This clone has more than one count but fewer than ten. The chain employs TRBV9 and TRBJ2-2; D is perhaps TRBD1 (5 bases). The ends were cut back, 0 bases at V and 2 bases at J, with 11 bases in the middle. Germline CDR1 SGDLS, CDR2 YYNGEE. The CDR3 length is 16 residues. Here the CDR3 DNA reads TGTGCCAGCAGCGTAGATGCAGGGCAAAACACCGGGGAGCTGTTTTTT. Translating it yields CASSVDAGQNTGELFF.

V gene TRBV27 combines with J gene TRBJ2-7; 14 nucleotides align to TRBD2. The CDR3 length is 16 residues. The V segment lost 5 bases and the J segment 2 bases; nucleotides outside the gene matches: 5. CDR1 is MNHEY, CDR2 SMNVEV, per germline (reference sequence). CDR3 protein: CASSPGLAGGPYEQYF. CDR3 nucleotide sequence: TGTGCCAGCAGTCCTGGACTAGCGGGAGGCCCCTACGAGCAGTACTTC.

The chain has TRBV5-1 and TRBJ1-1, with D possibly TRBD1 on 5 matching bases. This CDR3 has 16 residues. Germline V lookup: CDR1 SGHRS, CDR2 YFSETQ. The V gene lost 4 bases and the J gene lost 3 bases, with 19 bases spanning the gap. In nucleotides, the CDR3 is TGCGCCAGCAGCCCGGAGCCCAGGGATCTACACACTGAAGCTTTCTTT. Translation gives CASSPEPRDLHTEAFF.

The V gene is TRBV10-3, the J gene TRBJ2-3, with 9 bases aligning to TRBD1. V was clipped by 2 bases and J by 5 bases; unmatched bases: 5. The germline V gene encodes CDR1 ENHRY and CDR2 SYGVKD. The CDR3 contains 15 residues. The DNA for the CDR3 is TGTGCCATCAGTGAGAGACAGGGGGTTGGAGATACGCAGTATTTT. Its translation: CAISERQGVGDTQYF.

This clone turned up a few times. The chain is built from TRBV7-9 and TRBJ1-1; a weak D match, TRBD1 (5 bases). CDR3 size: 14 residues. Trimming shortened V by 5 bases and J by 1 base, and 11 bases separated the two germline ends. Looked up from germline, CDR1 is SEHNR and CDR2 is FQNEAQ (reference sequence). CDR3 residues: CASSPGDWNTEAFF. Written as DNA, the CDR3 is TGTGCCAGCAGCCCGGGGGACTGGAACACTGAAGCTTTCTTT.

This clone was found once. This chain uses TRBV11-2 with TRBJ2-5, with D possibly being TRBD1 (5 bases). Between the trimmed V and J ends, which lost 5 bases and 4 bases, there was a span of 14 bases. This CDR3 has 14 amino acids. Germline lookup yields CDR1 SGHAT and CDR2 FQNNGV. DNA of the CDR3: TGTGCCAGCAGCCCTAGTGGGCAGGGAGAGACCCAGTACTTC. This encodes CASSPSGQGETQYF.

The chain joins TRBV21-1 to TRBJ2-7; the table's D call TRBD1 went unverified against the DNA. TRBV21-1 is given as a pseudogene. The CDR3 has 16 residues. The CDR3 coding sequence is TGTGCCAGCAGCAATTCCAACCGGGACAGGCAGGGAGAGCAGTACTTC. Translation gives CASSNSNRDRQGEQYF.

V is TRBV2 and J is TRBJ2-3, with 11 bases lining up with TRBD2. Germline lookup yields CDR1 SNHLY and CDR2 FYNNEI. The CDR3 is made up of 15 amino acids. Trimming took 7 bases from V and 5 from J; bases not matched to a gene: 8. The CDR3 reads CASNKPGTSGDTQYF. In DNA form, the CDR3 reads TGTGCCAGCAATAAACCCGGGACTAGCGGAGATACGCAGTATTTT.

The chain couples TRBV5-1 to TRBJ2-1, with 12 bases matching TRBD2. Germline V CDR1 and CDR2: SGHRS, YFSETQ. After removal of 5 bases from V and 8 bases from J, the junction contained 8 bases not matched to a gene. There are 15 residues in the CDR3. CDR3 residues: CASSPLAGGPDEQFF. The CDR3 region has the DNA TGCGCCAGCAGTCCTCTAGCGGGAGGGCCGGATGAGCAGTTCTTC.

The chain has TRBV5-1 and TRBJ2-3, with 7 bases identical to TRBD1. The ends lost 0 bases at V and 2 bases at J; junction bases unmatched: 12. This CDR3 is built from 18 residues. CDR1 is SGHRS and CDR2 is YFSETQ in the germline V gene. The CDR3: CASSLETPGQGDTDTQYF. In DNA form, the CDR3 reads TGCGCCAGCAGCTTGGAAACTCCTGGGCAGGGGGACACAGATACGCAGTATTTT.

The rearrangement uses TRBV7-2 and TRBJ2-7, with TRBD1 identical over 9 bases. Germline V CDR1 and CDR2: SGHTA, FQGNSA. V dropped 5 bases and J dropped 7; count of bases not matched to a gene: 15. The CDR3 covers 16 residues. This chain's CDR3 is CASSRRPGQGTEEQYF. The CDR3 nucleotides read TGTGCCAGCAGCCGGCGGCCGGGACAGGGAACGGAGGAGCAGTACTTC.